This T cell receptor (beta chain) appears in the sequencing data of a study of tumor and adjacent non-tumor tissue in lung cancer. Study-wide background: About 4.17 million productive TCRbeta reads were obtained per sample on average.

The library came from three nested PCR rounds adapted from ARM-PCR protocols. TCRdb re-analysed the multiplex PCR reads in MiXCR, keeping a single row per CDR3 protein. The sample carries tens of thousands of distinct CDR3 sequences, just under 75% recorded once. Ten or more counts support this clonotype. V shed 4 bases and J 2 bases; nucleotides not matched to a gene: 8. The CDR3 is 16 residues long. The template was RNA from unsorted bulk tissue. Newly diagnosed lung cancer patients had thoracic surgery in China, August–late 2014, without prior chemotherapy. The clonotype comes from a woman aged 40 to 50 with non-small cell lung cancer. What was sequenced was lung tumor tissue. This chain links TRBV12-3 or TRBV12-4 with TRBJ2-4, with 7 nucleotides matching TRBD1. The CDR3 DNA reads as TGTGCCAGCAGTTGGGGCCTACAGGGGACCAAAAACATTCAGTACTTC. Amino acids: CASSWGLQGTKNIQYF.